Below are 16 T cell receptor beta chains sequenced from a single sample in a study of T cell responses to AZD1222 COVID-19 vaccine. Using immunoSEQ multiplex PCR, the repertoire was profiled, and TCRdb retains in-frame clones only, with some absent. Among some 86,000 clones listed, 92% were seen once. The sample consisted of peripheral blood, taken on day 0 of AZD1222 vaccination. The receptors derive from an adult in good health.

The V and J genes are TRBV5-5 and TRBJ2-7, with D perhaps matching TRBD1 (6 bases). The CDR3 is 15 amino acids. The V end lost 2 bases, the J end lost 3 bases, and 15 bases lay between the germline ends. Germline V gene lookup returns CDR1 SGHKS and CDR2 YYEKEE (reference sequence). In DNA form, the CDR3 reads TGTGCCAGCAGCTTCCAATCCGGGACATACTACGAGCAGTACTTC. Its translation: CASSFQSGTYYEQYF.

This chain joins TRBV19 and TRBJ1-1, with D unclear. The germline V gene has CDR1 LNHDA and CDR2 SQIVND (reference sequence). Trimming took 3 bases from V and 5 from J, leaving 16 bases between them. This CDR3 spans 15 amino acids. CDR3: CASSIIRGLMTEAFF. The CDR3 nucleotides read TGTGCCAGTAGTATTATAAGAGGCCTAATGACTGAAGCTTTCTTT.

The rearrangement links TRBV5-4 to TRBJ2-6, with D hard to call. This CDR3 region has 13 residues. CDR1 is SGHNT, CDR2 YYREEE, per germline (reference sequence). V dropped 6 bases and J dropped 4 bases, with 8 bases sitting between them. CDR3 in DNA: TGTGCCAGCACCCCGCCCGGGGCCAACGTCCTGACTTTC. The encoded protein is CASTPPGANVLTF.

This chain links TRBV6-4 with TRBJ1-1; D is unresolved. CDR1 is MRHNA, CDR2 SNTAGT, per germline. The CDR3 totals 12 residues. The V end was cut by 8 bases, the J end by 7 bases, with 14 bases between. DNA for the CDR3: TGTGCCAGCCGACATTTAACAGTTGAAGCTTTCTTT. Translating it yields CASRHLTVEAFF.

The chain couples TRBV25-1 to TRBJ2-1; 7 nucleotides line up with TRBD1. CDR1 and CDR2 (germline): MGHDK, SYGVNS. V lost 3 bases, J lost 8 bases, and 10 bases stayed unmatched. CDR3 size: 15 residues. CDR3: CASSDYVLGGDEQFF. The DNA for the CDR3 is TGTGCCAGCAGTGACTACGTGCTAGGGGGCGATGAGCAGTTCTTC.

This rearrangement joins TRBV3-1 (or the pseudogene TRBV3-2) to TRBJ1-3, with 9 bases fitting TRBD1. The CDR3 covers 18 residues. Per the germline V gene, CDR1 is LGHDT and CDR2 is YNNKEL (reference sequence). Losses at the gene ends were 3 bases for V and 0 bases for J; bases not matched to a gene: 9. CDR3 DNA sequence: TGTGCCAGCAGCCACCGGACAGGGGACGGATTCTCTGGAAACACCATATATTTT. Translation gives CASSHRTGDGFSGNTIYF.

The chain links TRBV4-1 to TRBJ1-1; 12 nucleotides align to TRBD1. V trimming: 0 bases; J trimming: 7 bases; junction bases outside the gene matches: 6. Looked up from germline, CDR1 is MGHRA and CDR2 is YSYEKL. The CDR3 runs 16 residues. The CDR3 DNA follows: TGCGCCAGCAGCCAAGATCCCGGGACAGGGGGCTTTGAAGCTTTCTTT. It is translated as CASSQDPGTGGFEAFF.

This clone has a handful of counts. The chain recombines TRBV7-9 with TRBJ2-7; 8 bases are shared with TRBD1. V was pared by 5 bases and J by 2 bases, with 8 bases of the junction left unmatched. In germline, CDR1 is SEHNR, CDR2 FQNEAQ (reference sequence). CDR3 size: 15 residues. CDR3: CASSPQGGNPYEQYF. The CDR3 nucleotides read TGTGCCAGCAGCCCACAGGGGGGAAACCCCTACGAGCAGTACTTC.

V and J are TRBV30 and TRBJ1-4; tentative D call: TRBD1 (6 bases). V was clipped by 3 bases and J by 8 bases, with 16 bases between them. Germline V gives CDR1 GTSNPN, CDR2 SVGIG (reference sequence). The CDR3 runs to 14 residues. CDR3 sequence: CAWRLRGAGEKLFF. The CDR3 DNA reads TGTGCCTGGAGATTGAGGGGGGCAGGGGAAAAACTGTTTTTT.

The chain combines TRBV11-2 with TRBJ2-7, with D unresolved. The CDR3 spans 14 residues. The germline CDR1 and CDR2 sequences are SGHAT and FQNNGV. The V gene lost 0 bases and the J gene lost 6 bases, with 12 bases spanning the gap. The CDR3 protein is CASSLESKLSEQYF. The CDR3 DNA is TGTGCCAGCAGCTTAGAGTCTAAATTGAGCGAGCAGTACTTC.

The rearrangement joins TRBV10-2 to TRBJ1-1; possible D gene TRBD1, 6 bases. This CDR3 contains 15 residues. From germline, CDR1 is WSHSY and CDR2 SAAADI. Trimming took off 6 bases at V and 0 bases at J, with 14 bases between the two ends. The DNA of the CDR3 is TGCGCCAGCAGAACGGGGGCTCATATGAACACTGAAGCTTTCTTT. Translation gives CASRTGAHMNTEAFF.

The chain carries TRBV18 and TRBJ1-2; 10 bases line up with TRBD1. Trimming removed 4 bases from V and 6 bases from J; junction bases left unmatched: 2. The CDR3 sequence is 13 residues long. Germline loops: CDR1 KGHSH, CDR2 LQKENI. Here the CDR3 reads CASSRTGGDGYTF. The CDR3 nucleotides are TGTGCCAGCTCACGGACAGGGGGGGATGGCTACACCTTC. Based on the CDR3 plus reference TRBV18 and TRBJ1-2, the full variable domain is NAGVMQNPRHLVRRRGQEARLRCSPMKGHSHVYWYRQLPEEGLKFMVYLQKENIIDESGMPKERFSAEFPKEGPSILRIQQVVRGDSAAYFCASSRTGGDGYTFGSGTRLTVV.

This rearrangement joins TRBV3-1 (or the pseudogene TRBV3-2) to TRBJ1-5; 7 nucleotides agree with TRBD1. Looked up from germline, CDR1 is LGHDT and CDR2 is YNNKEL (reference sequence). CDR3 length: 15 amino acids. V shed 4 bases and J 2 bases; nucleotides not matched to a gene: 5. The CDR3 sequence is CASSPQGGGNQPQHF. CDR3 sequence (DNA): TGTGCCAGCAGCCCCCAGGGGGGTGGCAATCAGCCCCAGCATTTT.

This clone has just one count. The gene calls are TRBV2 and TRBJ1-2; D gene ambiguous. The CDR3 runs 17 residues. CDR1 and CDR2 (germline): SNHLY, FYNNEI. V gave up 3 bases and J gave up 2 bases, with 19 bases separating them. CDR3: CASSDNQLGRTNYGYTF. The CDR3, as DNA: TGTGCCAGCAGTGATAACCAGTTAGGGAGGACGAACTATGGCTACACCTTC.

The chain is built from TRBV28 and TRBJ2-5; unclear D gene. CDR1 MDHEN and CDR2 SYDVKM come from the germline V gene. V lost 1 base and J lost 3, with 12 bases in between. This CDR3 region has 15 residues. CDR3 residues: CASSLLGDGEETQYF. The CDR3 nucleotides are TGTGCCAGCAGTTTATTGGGCGACGGAGAAGAGACCCAGTACTTC.

The CDR3 sequence is CASSPGTGPQYEQYF. In nucleotides, the CDR3 is TGTGCCAGCAGTCCTGGGACAGGGCCTCAATACGAGCAGTACTTC. V usage is TRBV27 and J usage is TRBJ2-7; 9 bases align to TRBD1. V was pared by 5 bases and J by 4 bases, with 9 bases of the junction left unmatched. The CDR3 is 15 amino acids. Germline loops: CDR1 MNHEY, CDR2 SMNVEV (reference sequence).